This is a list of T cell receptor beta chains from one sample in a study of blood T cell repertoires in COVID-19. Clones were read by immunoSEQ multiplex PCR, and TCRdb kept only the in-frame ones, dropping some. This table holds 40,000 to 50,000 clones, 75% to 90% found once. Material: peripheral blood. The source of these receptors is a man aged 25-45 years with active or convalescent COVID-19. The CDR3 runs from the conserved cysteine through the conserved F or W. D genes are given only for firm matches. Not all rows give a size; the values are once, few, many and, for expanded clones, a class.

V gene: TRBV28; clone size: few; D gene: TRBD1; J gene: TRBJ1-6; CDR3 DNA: TGTGCCAGCAGTTTATTGGGACAGGGTTCACCCCTCCACTTT; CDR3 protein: CASSLLGQGSPLHF
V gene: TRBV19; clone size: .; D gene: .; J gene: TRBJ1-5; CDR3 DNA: TGTGCCAGTACCAACCGGAGGGACGACTATAGCAATCAGCCCCAGCATTTT; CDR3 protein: CASTNRRDDYSNQPQHF
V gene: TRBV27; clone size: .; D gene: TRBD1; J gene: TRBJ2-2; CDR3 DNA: TGTGCCAGCAAGTGGGGCCAGGGGGCGGTCGGGGAGCTGTTTTTT; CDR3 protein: CASKWGQGAVGELFF
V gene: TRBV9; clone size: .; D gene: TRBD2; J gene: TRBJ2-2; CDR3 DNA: TGTGCCAGCAGCCCCCGTGGTAGCGGGGCTAACACCGGGGAGCTGTTTTTT; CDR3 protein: CASSPRGSGANTGELFF
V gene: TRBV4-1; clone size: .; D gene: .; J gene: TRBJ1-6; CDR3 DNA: TGCGCCAGCAGCCAGTCAGGGGCGATATCACCCCTCCACTTT; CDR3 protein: CASSQSGAISPLHF
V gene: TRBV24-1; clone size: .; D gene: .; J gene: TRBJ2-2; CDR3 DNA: TGTGCCACCAGTGGAGAGACGAACACCGGGGAGCTGTTTTTT; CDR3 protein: CATSGETNTGELFF
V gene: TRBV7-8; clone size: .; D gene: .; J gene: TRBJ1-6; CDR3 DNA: TGTGCCAGCAGCCCTCTCCGGGACACCACTAATTCACCCCTCCACTTT; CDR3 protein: CASSPLRDTTNSPLHF
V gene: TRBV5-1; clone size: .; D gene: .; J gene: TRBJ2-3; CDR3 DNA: TGCGCCAGCAGCTTAGCCAGCACAGATACGCAGTATTTT; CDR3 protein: CASSLASTDTQYF
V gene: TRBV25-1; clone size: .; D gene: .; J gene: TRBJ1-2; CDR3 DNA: TGTGCCAGCAGTGAATTAGTAGTAAACTATGGCTACACCTTC; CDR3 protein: CASSELVVNYGYTF
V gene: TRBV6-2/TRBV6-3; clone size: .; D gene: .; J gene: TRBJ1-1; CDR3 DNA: TGTGCCAGCAGTTTCGTCTTCGAGATGGGCAGGGAGGACACTGAAGCTTTCTTT; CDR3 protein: CASSFVFEMGREDTEAFF
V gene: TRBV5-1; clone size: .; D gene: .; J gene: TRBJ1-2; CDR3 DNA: TGCGCCAGCAGCCAAGACAGAATCGATGGCTACACCTTC; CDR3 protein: CASSQDRIDGYTF
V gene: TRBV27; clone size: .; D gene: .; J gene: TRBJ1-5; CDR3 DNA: TGTGCCAGCAGTTCAAGACATCAGGGAGGGGGTCAGCCCCAGCATTTT; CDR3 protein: CASSSRHQGGGQPQHF
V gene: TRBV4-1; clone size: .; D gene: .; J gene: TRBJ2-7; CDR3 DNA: TGCGCCAGCAGCCAAGAGAGCCTCTACGAGCAGTACTTC; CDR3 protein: CASSQESLYEQYF
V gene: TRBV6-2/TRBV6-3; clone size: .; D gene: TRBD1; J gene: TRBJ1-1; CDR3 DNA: TGTGCCAGCAGTTACTCACCGGGGACAGGGAACACTGAAGCTTTCTTT; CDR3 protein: CASSYSPGTGNTEAFF
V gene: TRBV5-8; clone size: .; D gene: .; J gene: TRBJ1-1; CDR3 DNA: TGTGCCAGCAGCTTGGGTCTCCGAGATGAAGCTTTCTTT; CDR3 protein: CASSLGLRDEAFF
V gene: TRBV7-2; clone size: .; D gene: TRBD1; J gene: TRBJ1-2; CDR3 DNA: TGTGCCAGCAGCTTATTAAAAACAGGGGATGGCTACACCTTC; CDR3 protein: CASSLLKTGDGYTF
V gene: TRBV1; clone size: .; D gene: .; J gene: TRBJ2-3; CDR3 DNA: TGCACCAGCAGCCAAGATTATCTCCTAGCAGAAGATACGCAGTATTTT; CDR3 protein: CTSSQDYLLAEDTQYF
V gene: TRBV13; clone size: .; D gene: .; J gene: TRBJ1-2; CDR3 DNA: TGTGCCAGCAGCTTAACCCCGATACTAGATAACTATGGCTACACCTTC; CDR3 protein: CASSLTPILDNYGYTF
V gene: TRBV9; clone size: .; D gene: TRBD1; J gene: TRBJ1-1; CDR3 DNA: TGTGCCAGCAGCGCCTCAGGGGGCGAAGCTTTCTTT; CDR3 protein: CASSASGGEAFF
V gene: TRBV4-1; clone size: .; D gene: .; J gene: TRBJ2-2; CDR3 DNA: TGCGCCAGCAGCCAAGGGAGGGGCAGGACGAACACCGGGGAGCTGTTTTTT; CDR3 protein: CASSQGRGRTNTGELFF
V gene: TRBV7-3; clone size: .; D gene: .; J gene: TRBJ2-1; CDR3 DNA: TGTGCCAGCAGCGCCGCTATCGGAGATGAGCAGTTCTTC; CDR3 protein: CASSAAIGDEQFF
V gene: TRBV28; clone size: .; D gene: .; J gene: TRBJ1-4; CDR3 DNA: TGTGCCAGCACCGCCGGTAATGAAAAACTGTTTTTT; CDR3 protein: CASTAGNEKLFF
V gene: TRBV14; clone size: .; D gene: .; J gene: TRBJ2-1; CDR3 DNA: TGTGCCAGCAGCCAAGATGGGCGCGACGAGCAGTTCTTC; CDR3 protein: CASSQDGRDEQFF
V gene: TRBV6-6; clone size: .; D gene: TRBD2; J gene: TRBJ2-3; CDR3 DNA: TGTGCCAGCAGTTCTGGGCGGGAGATTTCGACAGATACGCAGTATTTT; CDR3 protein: CASSSGREISTDTQYF
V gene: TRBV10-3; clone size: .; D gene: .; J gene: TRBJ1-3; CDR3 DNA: TGTGCCATCGGACATAACTCTGGAAACACCATATATTTT; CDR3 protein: CAIGHNSGNTIYF
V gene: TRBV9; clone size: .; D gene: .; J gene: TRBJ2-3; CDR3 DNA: TGTGCCAGCAGCGTAGCTGGCAGGGCTAGCACAGATACGCAGTATTTT; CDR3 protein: CASSVAGRASTDTQYF
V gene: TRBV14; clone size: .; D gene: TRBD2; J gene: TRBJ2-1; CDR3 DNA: TGTGCCAGCAGTCCTACTAGCGGGAGGTACAATGAGCAGTTCTTC; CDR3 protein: CASSPTSGRYNEQFF
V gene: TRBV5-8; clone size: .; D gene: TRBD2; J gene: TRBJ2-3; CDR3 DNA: TGTGCCAGCAGCAGGGAAGCGGGAGGAACGAGCACAGATACGCAGTATTTT; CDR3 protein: CASSREAGGTSTDTQYF
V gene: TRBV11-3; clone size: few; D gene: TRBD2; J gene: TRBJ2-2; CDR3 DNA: TGTGCCAGCAGCGGTCAAGGACTAGCAGGGGAGCTGTTTTTT; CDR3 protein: CASSGQGLAGELFF
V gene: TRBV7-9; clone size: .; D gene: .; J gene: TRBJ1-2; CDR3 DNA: TGTGCCAGCAGCCCGGACTTTGATGGCTACACCTTC; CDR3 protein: CASSPDFDGYTF
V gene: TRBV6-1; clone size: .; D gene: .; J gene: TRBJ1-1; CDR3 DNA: TGTGCCAGCAGTGAAAGGTTACAGGGAGACACTGAAGCTTTCTTT; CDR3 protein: CASSERLQGDTEAFF
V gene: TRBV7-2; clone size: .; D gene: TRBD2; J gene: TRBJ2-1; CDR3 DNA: TGTGCCAGCAGCTTAGACCGGATAGCGGGAGGGCGGAATGAGCAGTTCTTC; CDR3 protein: CASSLDRIAGGRNEQFF
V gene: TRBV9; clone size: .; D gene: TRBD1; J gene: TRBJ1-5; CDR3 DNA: TGTGCCAGCAGCGCGGGACAGGGTTACAATCAGCCCCAGCATTTT; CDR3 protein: CASSAGQGYNQPQHF
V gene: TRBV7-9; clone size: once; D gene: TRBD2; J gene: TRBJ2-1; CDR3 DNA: TGTGCCAGCAGCTTAGGGGGACTAGCGGGAGTGCAGTTCTTC; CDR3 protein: CASSLGGLAGVQFF
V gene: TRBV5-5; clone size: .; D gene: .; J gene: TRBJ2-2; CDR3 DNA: TGTGCCAGCAGCCCCCCCGCCGGGGAGCTGTTTTTT; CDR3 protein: CASSPPAGELFF
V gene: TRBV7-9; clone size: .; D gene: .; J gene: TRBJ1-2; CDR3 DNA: TGTGCCAGCAGCTTAGAGCTTGACTATGGCTACACCTTC; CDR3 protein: CASSLELDYGYTF
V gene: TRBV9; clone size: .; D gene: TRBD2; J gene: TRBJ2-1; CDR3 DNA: TGTGCCAGCAGCGTAGCTACTAGCGGGGGGGCCTACAATGAGCAGTTCTTC; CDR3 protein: CASSVATSGGAYNEQFF
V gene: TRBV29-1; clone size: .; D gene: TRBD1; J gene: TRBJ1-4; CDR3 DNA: TGCAGCGTTAAAGGGACAGGAACTAGGGAAAAACTGTTTTTT; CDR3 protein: CSVKGTGTREKLFF
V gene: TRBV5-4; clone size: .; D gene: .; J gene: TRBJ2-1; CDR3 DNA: TGTGCCAGCAGCCGGGGGAGTCCAGCGGAGCAGTTCTTC; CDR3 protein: CASSRGSPAEQFF
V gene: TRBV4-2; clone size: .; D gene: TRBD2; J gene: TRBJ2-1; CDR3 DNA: TGTGCCAGCAGCCAAGGGACTAGCCCAGACAATGAGCAGTTCTTC; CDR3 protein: CASSQGTSPDNEQFF
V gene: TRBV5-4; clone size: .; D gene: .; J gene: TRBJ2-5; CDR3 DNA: TGTGCCAGCAGCCCGAGGGCTCAAGAGACCCAGTACTTC; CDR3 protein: CASSPRAQETQYF
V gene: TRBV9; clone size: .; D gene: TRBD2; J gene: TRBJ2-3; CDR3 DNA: TGTGCCAGCAGCGTAGATCCAGCGGGGGGAATAGATACGCAGTATTTT; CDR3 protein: CASSVDPAGGIDTQYF
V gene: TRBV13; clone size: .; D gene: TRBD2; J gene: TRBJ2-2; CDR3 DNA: TGTGCCGGCACTAGCGGGGAGAACACCGGGGAGCTGTTTTTT; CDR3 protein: CAGTSGENTGELFF
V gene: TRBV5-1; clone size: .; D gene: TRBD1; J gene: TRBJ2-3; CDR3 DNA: TGCGCCAGCAGCCAGACAGGGGGCACAGATACGCAGTATTTT; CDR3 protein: CASSQTGGTDTQYF
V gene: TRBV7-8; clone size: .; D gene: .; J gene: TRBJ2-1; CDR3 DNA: TGTGCCAGCAGCCCACAACCGTACAATGAGCAGTTCTTC; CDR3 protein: CASSPQPYNEQFF
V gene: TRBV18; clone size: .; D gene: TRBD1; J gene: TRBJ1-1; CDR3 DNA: TGTGCCAGCTCCAACGACAGGGCCACTGAAGCTTTCTTT; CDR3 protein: CASSNDRATEAFF
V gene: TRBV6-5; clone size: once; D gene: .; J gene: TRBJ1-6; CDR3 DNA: TGTGCCAGCAGTTACCGGTCACGTAATTCACCCCTCCACTTT; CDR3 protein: CASSYRSRNSPLHF
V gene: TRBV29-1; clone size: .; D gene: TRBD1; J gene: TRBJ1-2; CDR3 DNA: TGCAGCGTTGAAGGAGGGACAGGGAAAGCTGTAAGCTATGGCTACACCTTC; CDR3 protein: CSVEGGTGKAVSYGYTF
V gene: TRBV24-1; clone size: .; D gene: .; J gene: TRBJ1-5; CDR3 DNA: TGTGCCACCAGTGACCCTCGGCCAGGGGGCAATCAGCCCCAGCATTTT; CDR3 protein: CATSDPRPGGNQPQHF
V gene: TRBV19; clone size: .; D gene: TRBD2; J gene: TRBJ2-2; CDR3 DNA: TGTGCCAGTAAGGTGCTAGCGGTCACCGGGGAGCTGTTTTTT; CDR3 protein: CASKVLAVTGELFF
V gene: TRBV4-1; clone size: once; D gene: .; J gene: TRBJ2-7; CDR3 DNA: TGCGCCAGCAGCCAAGAACAGACAACGAGCTCCTACGAGCAGTACTTC; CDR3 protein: CASSQEQTTSSYEQYF
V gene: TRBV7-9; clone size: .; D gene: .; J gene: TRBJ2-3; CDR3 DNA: TGTGCCAGCAGCCGGCAGGGATCAGATACGCAGTATTTT; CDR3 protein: CASSRQGSDTQYF
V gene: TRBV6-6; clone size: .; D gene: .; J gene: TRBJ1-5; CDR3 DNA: TGTGCCAGCAGTCCTAGGGACTCACGCCATAGCAATCAGCCCCAGCATTTT; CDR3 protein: CASSPRDSRHSNQPQHF